These 19 T cell receptor beta chains were all obtained from the same sample, sequenced in a study of a mutant IDH1 vaccine in newly diagnosed glioma. Generated by immunoSEQ multiplex PCR, the TCRdb table keeps only in-frame clones and is missing some. The sample has fewer than 100,000 clones; about 91% are singletons. Time point: week 5, during vaccination. Every single dose of the vaccine, 300 ug of mutant IDH1 20-mer peptide, came with topical imiquimod. For these receptors, no antigen is known. The material sequenced was PBMCs, taken from a glioma patient whose treatment included an IDH1 peptide vaccine. These receptors were taken from a woman aged 45-65 years with glioma.

The chain employs TRBV5-1 and TRBJ1-2; D not resolved. The CDR3 runs 12 residues. Germline V gene data show CDR1 as SGHRS and CDR2 as YFSETQ. Deletions cut 4 bases from V and 6 bases from J, with 10 bases between. CDR3 DNA: TGCGCCAGCAGCCTCGGTAGAGATGGCTACACCTTC. It codes for CASSLGRDGYTF.

This clone was seen just once. This sequence joins TRBV19 and TRBJ2-1, with no clear D. This CDR3 comprises 14 residues. The V and J ends lost 2 bases and 2 bases respectively, with 7 bases between them. From germline, CDR1 is LNHDA and CDR2 SQIVND (reference sequence). DNA for the CDR3: TGTGCCAGTAGTATATTGTCAGCCTACAATGAGCAGTTCTTC. It is translated as CASSILSAYNEQFF.

The rearrangement uses TRBV6-1 and TRBJ2-3, with 7 bases lining up with TRBD1. This CDR3 comprises 14 residues. The J segment lost 6 bases and the V segment lost 3 bases, leaving 6 bases of the junction unmatched. The V gene's germline CDR1 is MNHNS and CDR2 SASEGT. The CDR3 nucleotides are TGTGCCAGCAGTGACCAGGGGGTTAGGGATACGCAGTATTTT. Encoded protein: CASSDQGVRDTQYF.

This clone was found a few times. The rearrangement joins TRBV7-6 to TRBJ1-1, with TRBD1 identical over 7 bases. The CDR3 is 13 amino acids. The junction had 10 bases not matched to a gene; V was cut back by 4 bases and J by 11 bases. Germline V gene lookup returns CDR1 SGHVS and CDR2 FNYEAQ. The CDR3 region has the DNA TGTGCCAGCAGCTCATTCTCTACAGGGGCCGCTTTCTTT. Translating it yields CASSSFSTGAAFF.

The chain employs TRBV4-2 and TRBJ1-4, with D maybe TRBD1 (5 bases). Germline CDR1 reads LGHNA; CDR2 reads YNFKEQ. The CDR3 extends over 15 amino acids. Trimming stripped 1 base from V and 6 bases from J, with 12 bases between. CDR3 in amino acids: CASSQGTQGYEKLFF. The CDR3 DNA sequence: TGTGCCAGCAGCCAAGGTACTCAGGGTTATGAAAAACTGTTTTTT.

In regard to this clone: The same CDR3 can be traced to other DNA sequences in this sample. The chain recombines TRBV18 with TRBJ2-1, with 10 nucleotides matching TRBD2. V was pared by 6 bases and J by 4 bases, with 6 bases of the junction left unmatched. The CDR3 has 15 amino acids. Germline loops: CDR1 KGHSH, CDR2 LQKENI. The CDR3 reads CASSPLAGDYNEQFF. In nucleotides, the CDR3 is TGTGCCAGCTCTCCGCTAGCGGGGGATTACAATGAGCAGTTCTTC.

The chain uses TRBV9 and TRBJ1-4; D perhaps matches TRBD1 (5 bases). Germline assignment: CDR1 SGDLS and CDR2 YYNGEE. This CDR3 region has 16 residues. Trimming left V 3 bases short and J 7 bases short, with 19 bases between. The CDR3 protein is CASSARNGGEGEKLFF. The CDR3, as DNA: TGTGCCAGCAGCGCCAGGAACGGGGGGGAAGGTGAAAAACTGTTTTTT.

The chain joins TRBV4-1 to TRBJ2-2; D is possibly TRBD1 or TRBD2 (6 bases each). Looked up from germline, CDR1 is MGHRA and CDR2 is YSYEKL. This CDR3 region has 13 residues. Trimming cost V 1 base and J 9 bases, with 9 bases left between them. CDR3 protein: CASSQGGGRELFF. Here the CDR3 DNA reads TGCGCCAGCAGCCAAGGTGGGGGGCGGGAGCTGTTTTTT.

J is TRBJ1-1 and V is TRBV28, with 8 bases fitting TRBD1. The CDR3 spans 16 residues. J lost 5 bases, V lost 5 bases, and 13 bases had no gene match. The germline CDR1 and CDR2 sequences are MDHEN and SYDVKM. CDR3 coding DNA: TGTGCCAGCAGTACTCAGGGGGCCACGGTAGATACTGAAGCTTTCTTT. Protein: CASSTQGATVDTEAFF.

The chain links TRBV10-3 to TRBJ2-3; tentative D call: TRBD1 (5 bases). The germline V gene encodes CDR1 ENHRY and CDR2 SYGVKD. Trimming shortened V by 8 bases and J by 0 bases, and 12 bases separated the two germline ends. The CDR3 extends over 14 amino acids. In nucleotides, the CDR3 is TGTGCCATCTGTCAGGGTCCTAGCACAGATACGCAGTATTTT. Its protein is CAICQGPSTDTQYF.

The chain employs TRBV7-2 and TRBJ2-1, with D perhaps TRBD1 or TRBD2 (5 bases each). Germline CDR1 reads SGHTA; CDR2 reads FQGNSA. The CDR3 totals 14 residues. DNA for the CDR3: TGTGCAGAGGGGAGATCAGGCACCTACAATGAGCAGTTCTTC. This encodes CAEGRSGTYNEQFF.

This chain links TRBV28 with TRBJ1-2, with D unclear. This CDR3 has 13 residues. The V end was cut by 3 bases, the J end by 6 bases, with 11 bases between. CDR1 MDHEN and CDR2 SYDVKM come from the germline V gene. The CDR3 is CASSFIGIDGYTF. CDR3 DNA: TGTGCCAGCAGTTTCATTGGAATCGATGGCTACACCTTC.

The chain couples TRBV28 to TRBJ2-7; TRBD1 is a possible D gene (5 bases). CDR1 and CDR2 from the germline V gene are MDHEN and SYDVKM. The CDR3 covers 12 residues. V lost 7 bases to trimming and J lost 3 bases, with 10 bases between them. The CDR3 region is CASNAGFYEQYF. Written as DNA, the CDR3 is TGTGCCAGCAACGCAGGGTTCTACGAGCAGTACTTC.

The CDR3 bases are TGTGCCTGGGGGGTCTATGGGGATGAGCAGTTCTTC. This translates into CAWGVYGDEQFF. This chain links TRBV30 with TRBJ2-1; D not certain. Deletions cut 5 bases from V and 8 bases from J, with 13 bases between. The V gene's germline CDR1 is GTSNPN and CDR2 SVGIG (reference sequence). This CDR3 is built from 12 residues.

The chain employs TRBV11-2 and TRBJ2-5; D is ambiguous. CDR3 size: 14 residues. V lost 1 base and J lost 2, with 8 bases in between. CDR1 SGHAT and CDR2 FQNNGV come from the germline V gene. The DNA of the CDR3 is TGTGCCAGCAGCTTAGCGGTCCATCAAGAGACCCAGTACTTC. It is translated as CASSLAVHQETQYF.

The J gene is TRBJ2-7, the V gene TRBV7-9; perhaps D is TRBD1 or TRBD2 (6 bases each). Trimming cost V 6 bases and J 7 bases, with 16 bases left between them. CDR3 length equals 13 residues. Germline V CDR1 and CDR2: SEHNR, FQNEAQ (reference sequence). Here the CDR3 DNA reads TGTGCCAGCAGGAAAGGGGGGACAAATGAGCAGTACTTC. This encodes CASRKGGTNEQYF.

The V and J genes are TRBV2 and TRBJ2-2; D unclear. The CDR3 sequence is 13 residues long. CDR1 SNHLY and CDR2 FYNNEI come from the germline V gene. The ends were cut back, 4 bases at V and 4 bases at J, with 7 bases in the middle. CDR3: CASSVWSTGELFF. CDR3 DNA sequence: TGTGCCAGCAGTGTGTGGTCCACCGGGGAGCTGTTTTTT.

The CDR3 spells CASSPSNRGRDYEQYF. The DNA of the CDR3 is TGTGCCAGCAGCCCTTCTAACAGGGGGCGAGACTACGAGCAGTACTTC. The chain joins TRBV9 to TRBJ2-7; TRBD1 aligns across 9 bases. CDR1 is SGDLS, CDR2 YYNGEE, per germline. This CDR3 is built from 16 residues. With 4 bases clipped from V and 3 bases from J, the junction kept 11 bases outside the gene matches.

The chain couples TRBV28 to TRBJ1-5; no firm D call. V shed 6 bases and J shed 1 base, with 16 bases lying between them. Germline loops: CDR1 MDHEN, CDR2 SYDVKM. The CDR3 sequence is 16 residues long. The CDR3 nucleotides read TGTGCCAGCAGCTCCCTCGCAGTAGCCAGCAATCAGCCCCAGCATTTT. It codes for CASSSLAVASNQPQHF.